This passage covers 25 T cell receptor beta chains from one sample sequenced in a study of blood T cell repertoires in COVID-19. TCRdb's copy holds only in-frame clones and misses some; the assay was immunoSEQ multiplex PCR. The sample includes over 200,000 clones, more than 75% of them seen just once. The material sequenced was peripheral blood. The receptors were gathered from a man aged 50-59 years with COVID-19, enrolled during active disease.

This chain joins TRBV29-1 and TRBJ2-3; 7 positions match TRBD2. Germline CDR1 is SQVTM and CDR2 is ANQGSEA. The trim removed 8 bases at V and 0 bases at J, leaving 2 bases unmatched. The CDR3 runs 12 residues. This chain's CDR3 is CSSSGSTDTQYF. The CDR3 coding sequence is TGCAGCTCTAGCGGCAGCACAGATACGCAGTATTTT.

This clone was seen once. V usage is TRBV4-1 and J usage is TRBJ1-6; possibly TRBD1 for D (5 bases). This CDR3 comprises 18 residues. In germline, CDR1 is MGHRA, CDR2 YSYEKL. Deletions cut 0 bases from V and 0 bases from J, with 12 bases between. The CDR3 here is CASSQDPYRSSYNSPLHF. The CDR3 bases are TGCGCCAGCAGCCAAGATCCCTACAGGAGCTCCTATAATTCACCCCTCCACTTT.

The chain carries TRBV5-8 and TRBJ2-3; 9 bases line up with TRBD2. Losses at the gene ends were 2 bases for V and 4 bases for J; bases not matched to a gene: 2. CDR3 size: 14 residues. Germline values: CDR1 SGHTS, CDR2 YDEGEE. CDR3 DNA sequence: TGTGCCAGCAGCTTCGGCGGGGGGGCAGATACGCAGTATTTT. Its translation is CASSFGGGADTQYF.

This clone has a handful of counts. The V call is TRBV12-3 or TRBV12-4, the J call TRBJ1-1; D may be TRBD1 (6 bases). This CDR3 is built from 13 residues. V shed 6 bases and J shed 6 bases, with 14 bases lying between them. Written as DNA, the CDR3 is TGTGCCAGCAGGCCAACAGGGATGCCTGAAGCTTTCTTT. It translates to CASRPTGMPEAFF.

This chain uses TRBV11-2 with TRBJ1-2, with 7 bases lining up with TRBD1. This CDR3 comprises 14 residues. The germline gives CDR1 SGHAT, CDR2 FQNNGV. V lost 5 bases to trimming and J lost 3 bases; unmatched junction nucleotides: 6. The CDR3 is CASSPQQGYYGYTF. As DNA, the CDR3 is TGTGCCAGCAGCCCCCAACAGGGGTACTATGGCTACACCTTC. The full variable domain, completed using reference TRBV11-2 and TRBJ1-2, is EAGVAQSPRYKIIEKRQSVAFWCNPISGHATLYWYQQILGQGPKLLIQFQNNGVVDDSQLPKDRFSAERLKGVDSTLKIQPAKLEDSAVYLCASSPQQGYYGYTFGSGTRLTVV.

This chain joins TRBV6-5 and TRBJ1-2; weak D call: TRBD1 (6 bases). The V and J ends lost 6 bases and 3 bases respectively, with 11 bases between them. This CDR3 is 13 amino acids long. Germline CDR1 reads MNHEY; CDR2 reads SVGAGI. The CDR3 reads CASRGTFDYGYTF. CDR3 nucleotides: TGTGCCAGCAGAGGGACATTTGACTATGGCTACACCTTC.

The chain links TRBV9 to TRBJ1-1; D is unclear. Trimming took off 4 bases at V and 4 bases at J, with 14 bases between the two ends. CDR3 length: 14 residues. Germline loops: CDR1 SGDLS, CDR2 YYNGEE. Here the CDR3 reads CASSPPGRITEAFF. The CDR3 DNA sequence: TGTGCCAGCAGCCCGCCCGGGAGGATCACTGAAGCTTTCTTT.

V usage is TRBV29-1 and J usage is TRBJ1-1; TRBD1 matches at 9 bases. From germline, CDR1 is SQVTM and CDR2 ANQGSEA. The CDR3 is 13 residues long. The trim removed 3 bases at V and 10 bases at J, leaving 9 bases unmatched. DNA of the CDR3: TGCAGCGTTGAGGGACAGGGAAGTGGTGGAGCTTTCTTT. Amino acids: CSVEGQGSGGAFF.

This chain uses TRBV7-2 with TRBJ1-4, with D possibly being TRBD1 (6 bases). This CDR3 region has 15 residues. Germline values: CDR1 SGHTA, CDR2 FQGNSA. With 1 base removed from V and 3 bases from J, the gap between germline ends came to 9 bases. CDR3 residues: CASSLEGQPNEKLFF. The CDR3 nucleotides read TGTGCCAGCAGCTTAGAGGGACAACCTAATGAAAAACTGTTTTTT.

This sequence joins TRBV7-2 and TRBJ1-1; 7 bases align to TRBD1. The germline V gene encodes CDR1 SGHTA and CDR2 FQGNSA. V dropped 0 bases and J dropped 1; count of bases not matched to a gene: 5. This CDR3 is 16 amino acids long. The CDR3 loop reads CASSLAAYRGNTEAFF. The CDR3 DNA is TGTGCCAGCAGCTTAGCGGCGTACAGGGGGAACACTGAAGCTTTCTTT.

The V call is TRBV30, the J call TRBJ1-2, with D possibly being TRBD1 (5 bases). Germline-derived CDR1 and CDR2 are GTSNPN and SVGIG (reference sequence). The CDR3 length is 13 residues. V lost 0 bases and J 4 bases, leaving 9 bases between the germline ends. CDR3 protein: CAWSVAQGYGYTF. The CDR3 DNA is TGTGCCTGGAGTGTCGCCCAGGGCTATGGCTACACCTTC.

The chain uses TRBV5-4 and TRBJ1-1; D is uncertain. The CDR3 runs 14 residues. Trimming pared 0 bases from V and 2 bases from J, leaving 8 bases between. The germline V gene encodes CDR1 SGHNT and CDR2 YYREEE (reference sequence). CDR3 region: CASSLATLNTEAFF. The DNA of the CDR3 is TGTGCCAGCAGCTTGGCGACACTTAACACTGAAGCTTTCTTT.

This chain uses TRBV15 with TRBJ2-7; 8 nucleotides match TRBD2. With V trimmed by 0 bases and J by 1 base, 5 bases remained unmatched. Germline values: CDR1 LNHNV, CDR2 YYDKDF (reference sequence). The length of the CDR3 is 16 residues. In nucleotides, the CDR3 is TGTGCCACCAGCAGAGATTTGGCTAGCGGGTCCTACGAGCAGTACTTC. Amino acid sequence: CATSRDLASGSYEQYF.

The chain uses TRBV15 and TRBJ1-5; 8 nucleotides agree with TRBD1. CDR3 length equals 17 residues. Germline values: CDR1 LNHNV, CDR2 YYDKDF (reference sequence). V shed 0 bases and J 1 base; nucleotides not matched to a gene: 5. The CDR3 coding sequence is TGTGCCACCAGCAGAGATCGGCAGGGGGCGAGCAATCAGCCCCAGCATTTT. This encodes CATSRDRQGASNQPQHF.

The V and J genes are TRBV30 and TRBJ1-2; maybe TRBD1 (5 bases). The CDR3 covers 13 residues. Germline lookup yields CDR1 GTSNPN and CDR2 SVGIG (reference sequence). V shed 5 bases and J shed 4 bases, with 14 bases lying between them. The CDR3 here is CAWDSQGFYGYTF. The CDR3 DNA reads as TGTGCCTGGGACTCTCAGGGTTTCTATGGCTACACCTTC.

This chain connects TRBV5-6 to TRBJ2-5; TRBD2 aligns across 13 bases. Germline values: CDR1 SGHDT, CDR2 YYEEEE. Trimming at V came to 4 bases and at J to 5 bases, leaving 11 bases not matched to a gene. The CDR3 totals 17 residues. The CDR3, as DNA: TGTGCCAGCAGCCCGAGGACTAGCGGGAGAGGTTCTGAGACCCAGTACTTC. Protein: CASSPRTSGRGSETQYF.

The rearrangement uses TRBV9 and TRBJ2-1, with 9 bases fitting TRBD2. The ends lost 3 bases at V and 0 bases at J; junction bases unmatched: 1. Germline CDR1 is SGDLS and CDR2 is YYNGEE. The CDR3 consists of 15 residues. CDR3 sequence: CASSEGLASYNEQFF. CDR3 nucleotide sequence: TGTGCCAGCAGCGAGGGACTAGCCTCCTACAATGAGCAGTTCTTC.

The CDR3 DNA reads as TGTGCCAGCAGCGCCCTACTGGGGGGAGCCAAAAACATTCAGTACTTC. Its translation is CASSALLGGAKNIQYF. This chain joins TRBV5-5 and TRBJ2-4; TRBD2 is a possible D gene (6 bases). Trimming removed 4 bases from V and 0 bases from J, with 14 bases in between. The CDR3 runs to 16 residues. Per germline, CDR1 SGHKS and CDR2 YYEKEE (reference sequence).

This chain connects TRBV3-1 (or the pseudogene TRBV3-2) to TRBJ1-2; D gene ambiguous. The CDR3 has 14 residues. Per germline, CDR1 LGHDT and CDR2 YNNKEL (reference sequence). Trimming left V 4 bases short and J 6 bases short, with 15 bases between. The CDR3 protein is CASSPTATTDGYTF. CDR3 DNA: TGTGCCAGCAGCCCCACAGCGACTACCGATGGCTACACCTTC.

The genes are TRBV25-1 and TRBJ2-3, with D possibly TRBD1 on 6 matching bases. Germline lookup yields CDR1 MGHDK and CDR2 SYGVNS. The germline V and J ends were trimmed by 5 bases and 0 bases, with 15 bases remaining between them. The CDR3 contains 16 residues. The CDR3 DNA sequence: TGTGCCAGCAGTCTGGACAGCCAGACCAGCACAGATACGCAGTATTTT. This translates into CASSLDSQTSTDTQYF.

This chain uses TRBV6-2 or TRBV6-3 with TRBJ1-6; 7 nucleotides agree with TRBD1. V dropped 5 bases and J dropped 10; count of bases not matched to a gene: 8. Looked up from germline, CDR1 is MNHEY and CDR2 is SVGEGT. This CDR3 has 14 amino acids. This CDR3 reads CASSRNRGQSPLHF. The CDR3 DNA reads as TGTGCCAGCAGTCGAAACAGGGGACAGTCACCCCTCCACTTT.

V and J are TRBV6-1 and TRBJ2-1; D is perhaps TRBD1 (5 bases). The V gene's germline CDR1 is MNHNS and CDR2 SASEGT. The V gene lost 1 base and the J gene lost 8 bases, with 12 bases spanning the gap. The CDR3 sequence is 14 residues long. The CDR3 loop is CASSEVAGRHEQFF. In DNA, the CDR3 is TGTGCCAGCAGTGAAGTTGCAGGGCGCCATGAGCAGTTCTTC.

V is TRBV30 and J is TRBJ2-6; 8 positions match TRBD2. The CDR3 totals 17 residues. CDR1 and CDR2 (germline): GTSNPN, SVGIG (reference sequence). The ends lost 2 bases at V and 0 bases at J; junction bases unmatched: 6. The CDR3, as DNA: TGTGCCTGGAGTTTCCCGGGACTAGTCTCTGGGGCCAACGTCCTGACTTTC. Protein product: CAWSFPGLVSGANVLTF.

The chain couples TRBV7-2 to TRBJ1-2; TRBD1 is a possible D gene (6 bases). The ends were cut back, 1 base at V and 8 bases at J, with 14 bases in the middle. The CDR3 totals 14 residues. The germline CDR1 and CDR2 sequences are SGHTA and FQGNSA. The CDR3 sequence is CASSLGGGAGGYTF. The CDR3 DNA follows: TGTGCCAGCAGCTTAGGAGGGGGAGCGGGAGGCTACACCTTC.

This clone was seen only once. V gene TRBV4-2 combines with J gene TRBJ2-2; perhaps TRBD1 as D (5 bases). Trimming removed 0 bases at V and 0 bases at J, with 11 bases between. This CDR3 region has 17 residues. Germline CDR1 is LGHNA and CDR2 is YNFKEQ. CDR3 DNA: TGTGCCAGCAGCCAAGATTACAGGACGGCGAACACCGGGGAGCTGTTTTTT. It encodes CASSQDYRTANTGELFF.